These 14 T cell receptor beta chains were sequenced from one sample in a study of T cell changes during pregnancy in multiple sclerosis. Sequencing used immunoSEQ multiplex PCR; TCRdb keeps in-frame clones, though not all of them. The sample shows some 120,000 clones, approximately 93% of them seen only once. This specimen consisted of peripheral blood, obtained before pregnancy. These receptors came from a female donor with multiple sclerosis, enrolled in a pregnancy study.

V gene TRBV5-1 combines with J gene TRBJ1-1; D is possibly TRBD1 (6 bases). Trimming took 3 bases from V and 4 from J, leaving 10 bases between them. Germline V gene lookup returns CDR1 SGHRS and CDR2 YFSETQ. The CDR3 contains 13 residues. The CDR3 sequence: CASSSQGRTEAFF. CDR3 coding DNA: TGCGCCAGCAGCTCACAGGGTCGCACTGAAGCTTTCTTT.

The chain's CDR3 is CASSERTWTGGGGEQFF. The CDR3 DNA is TGTGCCAGCAGTGAACGGACATGGACGGGAGGGGGTGGTGAGCAGTTCTTC. This chain uses TRBV2 with TRBJ2-1; 8 bases fit TRBD2. Germline V gene data show CDR1 as SNHLY and CDR2 as FYNNEI. CDR3 size: 17 residues. Unmatched junction bases numbered 15, after V lost 2 bases and J lost 9 bases. Full variable domain (remainder filled in from reference TRBV2 and TRBJ2-1): EPEVTQTPSHQVTQMGQEVILRCVPISNHLYFYWYRQILGQKVEFLVSFYNNEISEKSEIFDDQFSVERPDGSNFTLKIRSTKLEDSAMYFCASSERTWTGGGGEQFFGPGTRLTVL.

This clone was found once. The CDR3 loop is CASSPRDGTMNTEAFF. CDR3 DNA sequence: TGTGCCAGCAGCCCCAGGGACGGGACAATGAACACTGAAGCTTTCTTT. This sequence joins TRBV13 and TRBJ1-1; a weak D match, TRBD1 (6 bases). Trimming took 5 bases from V and 0 from J, leaving 16 bases between them. CDR1 PRHDT and CDR2 FYEKMQ come from the germline V gene (reference sequence). This CDR3 is built from 16 residues.

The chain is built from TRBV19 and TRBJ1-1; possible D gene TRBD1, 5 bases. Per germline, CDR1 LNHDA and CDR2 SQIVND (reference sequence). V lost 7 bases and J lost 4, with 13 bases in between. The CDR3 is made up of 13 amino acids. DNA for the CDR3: TGTGCCAGTAATGGAGGGGTGGGCACTGAAGCTTTCTTT. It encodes CASNGGVGTEAFF.

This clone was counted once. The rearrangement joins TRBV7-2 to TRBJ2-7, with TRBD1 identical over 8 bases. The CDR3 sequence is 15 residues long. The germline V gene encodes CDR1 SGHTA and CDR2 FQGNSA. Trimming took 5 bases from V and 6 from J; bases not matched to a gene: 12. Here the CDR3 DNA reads TGTGCCAGCAGCAAACAGACAGGGGCTACGTTCGAGCAGTACTTC. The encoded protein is CASSKQTGATFEQYF.

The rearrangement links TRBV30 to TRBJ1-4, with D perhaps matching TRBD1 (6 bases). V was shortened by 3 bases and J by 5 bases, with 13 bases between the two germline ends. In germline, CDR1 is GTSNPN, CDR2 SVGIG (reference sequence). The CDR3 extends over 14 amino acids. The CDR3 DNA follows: TGTGCCTGGAGCCCCGGGACAAACAATGAAAAACTGTTTTTT. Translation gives CAWSPGTNNEKLFF.

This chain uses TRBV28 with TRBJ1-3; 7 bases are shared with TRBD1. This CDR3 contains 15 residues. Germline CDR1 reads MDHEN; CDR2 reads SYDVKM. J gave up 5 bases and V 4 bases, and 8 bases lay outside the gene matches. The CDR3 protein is CASSSRGGARNTIYF. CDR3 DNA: TGTGCCAGCAGTTCTCGAGGGGGCGCCCGAAACACCATATATTTT.

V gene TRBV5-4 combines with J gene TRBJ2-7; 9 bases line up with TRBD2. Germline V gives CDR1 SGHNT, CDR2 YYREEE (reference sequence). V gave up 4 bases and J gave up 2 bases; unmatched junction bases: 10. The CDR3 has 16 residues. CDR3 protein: CASSPTGLAGTYEQYF. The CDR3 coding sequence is TGTGCCAGCAGCCCAACAGGGCTAGCGGGGACCTACGAGCAGTACTTC.

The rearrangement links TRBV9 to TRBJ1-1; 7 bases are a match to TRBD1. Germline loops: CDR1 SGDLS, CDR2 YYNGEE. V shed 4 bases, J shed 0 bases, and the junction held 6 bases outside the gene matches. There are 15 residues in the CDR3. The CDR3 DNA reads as TGTGCCAGCAGCCCTCAGACAGGGATGAACACTGAAGCTTTCTTT. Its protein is CASSPQTGMNTEAFF.

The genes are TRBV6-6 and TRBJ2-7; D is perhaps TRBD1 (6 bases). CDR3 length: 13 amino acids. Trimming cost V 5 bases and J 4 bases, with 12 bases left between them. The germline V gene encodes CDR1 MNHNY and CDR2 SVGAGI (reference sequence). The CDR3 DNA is TGTGCCAGCAGTCCCGGGACAACTTACGAGCAGTACTTC. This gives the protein CASSPGTTYEQYF.

In DNA form, the CDR3 reads TGCGCCAGCAGCCAAGAGCGGGGGGGCACAGATACGCAGTATTTT. It translates to CASSQERGGTDTQYF. The rearrangement uses TRBV5-1 and TRBJ2-3; the match to TRBD2 covers 9 bases. The trim removed 4 bases at V and 1 base at J, leaving 4 bases unmatched. The CDR3 is 15 amino acids. The germline gives CDR1 SGHRS, CDR2 YFSETQ.

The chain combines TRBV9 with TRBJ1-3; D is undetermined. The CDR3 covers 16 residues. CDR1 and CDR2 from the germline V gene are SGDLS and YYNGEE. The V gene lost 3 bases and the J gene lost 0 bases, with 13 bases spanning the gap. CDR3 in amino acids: CASSARGIDSGNTIYF. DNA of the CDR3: TGTGCCAGCAGCGCTCGGGGAATCGACTCTGGAAACACCATATATTTT.

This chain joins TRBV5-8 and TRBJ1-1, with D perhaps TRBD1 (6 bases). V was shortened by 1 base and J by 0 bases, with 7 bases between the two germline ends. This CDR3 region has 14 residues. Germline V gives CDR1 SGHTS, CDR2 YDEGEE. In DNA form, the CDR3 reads TGTGCCAGCAGCTTGTGGACAGTGAACACTGAAGCTTTCTTT. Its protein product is CASSLWTVNTEAFF.

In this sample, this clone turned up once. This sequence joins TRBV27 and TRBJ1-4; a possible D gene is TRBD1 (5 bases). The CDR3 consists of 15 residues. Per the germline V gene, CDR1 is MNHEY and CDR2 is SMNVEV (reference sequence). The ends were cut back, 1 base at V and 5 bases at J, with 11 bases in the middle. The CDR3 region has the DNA TGTGCCAGCAGTTTATACCCGGCAGGGAATGAAAAACTGTTTTTT. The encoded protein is CASSLYPAGNEKLFF.